The next 18 T cell receptor beta chains were all read from a single sample in a study of glioma-infiltrating T cells after dendritic cell vaccination. Specified time point: after dendritic cell vaccination, including at tumor progression/relapse. Clones were sequenced by immunoSEQ multiplex PCR, and TCRdb holds only the in-frame ones, with some missing. The sample yields around 78,000 clones, 85% seen once. Sequencing was performed on blood, taken after dendritic cell vaccination. The origin of the receptors is a human donor with glioblastoma.

V and J are TRBV6-6 and TRBJ1-5; D is ambiguous. The CDR3 has 12 amino acids. From germline, CDR1 is MNHNY and CDR2 SVGAGI (reference sequence). V was clipped by 7 bases and J by 2 bases, with 6 bases between them. The CDR3 bases are TGTGCCAGCACATCGGGCAATCAGCCCCAGCATTTT. It specifies CASTSGNQPQHF.

V and J are TRBV6-1 and TRBJ2-7; D perhaps matches TRBD1 (6 bases). The CDR3 runs 15 residues. The germline CDR1 and CDR2 sequences are MNHNS and SASEGT. Trimming took 8 bases from V and 3 from J, leaving 20 bases between them. CDR3 residues: CASDVPEQGVYEQYF. For the CDR3, the DNA is TGTGCCAGCGACGTTCCCGAACAGGGTGTCTACGAGCAGTACTTC.

This chain connects TRBV28 to TRBJ2-5, with 7 bases that match TRBD1. Germline CDR1 and CDR2: MDHEN and SYDVKM. The CDR3 loop spans 13 amino acids. Trimming cost V 11 bases and J 4 bases; bases outside gene matches: 10. The CDR3 coding sequence is TGTGCCGCTGGGACAGCGTCTCCAGAGACCCAGTACTTC. Protein product: CAAGTASPETQYF.

This rearrangement joins TRBV5-8 to TRBJ1-6; possible D gene TRBD1, 5 bases. CDR1 and CDR2 from the germline V gene are SGHTS and YDEGEE. The CDR3 has 14 amino acids. Trimming removed 2 bases at V and 9 bases at J, with 12 bases between. Here the CDR3 DNA reads TGTGCCAGCAGCTTCGTCCAGGGAACTTCACCCCTCCACTTT. Its protein product is CASSFVQGTSPLHF.

This chain links TRBV4-2 with TRBJ1-5; 10 bases match TRBD1. With V trimmed by 0 bases and J by 6 bases, 5 bases remained unmatched. The CDR3 length is 16 residues. The germline CDR1 and CDR2 sequences are LGHNA and YNFKEQ. CDR3 nucleotide sequence: TGTGCCAGCAGCCAAGATATGGGACAGGGGTTTCAGCCCCAGCATTTT. This encodes CASSQDMGQGFQPQHF.

V and J are TRBV2 and TRBJ2-2; the match to TRBD2 covers 11 bases. V was clipped by 6 bases and J by 2 bases; unmatched bases: 5. Germline V CDR1 and CDR2: SNHLY, FYNNEI. This CDR3 is 16 amino acids long. The CDR3 region is CASRSTSGRNTGELFF. In DNA, the CDR3 is TGTGCCAGCAGATCTACTAGCGGGAGAAACACCGGGGAGCTGTTTTTT.

The chain uses TRBV7-8 and TRBJ2-2; a weak D match, TRBD2 (6 bases). This CDR3 region has 13 residues. V was cut by 3 bases and J by 5 bases, with 7 bases left in between. Germline V gene sequence: CDR1 SGHVS, CDR2 FQNEAQ. The CDR3 loop is CASSFRGTGELFF. CDR3 coding DNA: TGTGCCAGCAGCTTTCGGGGGACCGGGGAGCTGTTTTTT.

The CDR3 region has the DNA TGTGCCTGGAGAGGTGTAAGAACAGTGAACACTGAAGCTTTCTTT. Protein product: CAWRGVRTVNTEAFF. The rearrangement uses TRBV30 and TRBJ1-1, with unresolved D. The CDR3 loop spans 15 amino acids. Germline loops: CDR1 GTSNPN, CDR2 SVGIG (reference sequence). Trimming left V 3 bases short and J 0 bases short, with 14 bases between.

This chain connects TRBV4-1 to TRBJ2-5, with 9 bases identical to TRBD1. This CDR3 comprises 16 residues. J lost 2 bases, V lost 3 bases, and 7 bases had no gene match. Germline CDR1 MGHRA, CDR2 YSYEKL. The CDR3 sequence is CASSQGPGQGQETQYF. In DNA, the CDR3 is TGCGCCAGCAGCCAGGGACCGGGACAGGGACAAGAGACCCAGTACTTC.

V gene TRBV27 combines with J gene TRBJ2-1; 13 bases are a match to TRBD2. The J segment lost 8 bases and the V segment lost 10 bases, leaving 8 bases of the junction unmatched. Germline values: CDR1 MNHEY, CDR2 SMNVEV (reference sequence). This CDR3 comprises 14 residues. The CDR3 loop reads CATTLAGGLHEQFF. The DNA for the CDR3 is TGTGCCACCACACTAGCGGGAGGGCTCCATGAGCAGTTCTTC.

The chain recombines TRBV7-2 with TRBJ2-1; D is possibly TRBD2 (7 bases). V lost 2 bases and J lost 9, with 14 bases in between. Looked up from germline, CDR1 is SGHTA and CDR2 is FQGNSA. The CDR3 length is 14 residues. The CDR3 region is CASSLRGGQAEQFF. The DNA for the CDR3 is TGTGCCAGCAGCTTAAGGGGGGGCCAGGCTGAGCAGTTCTTC.

The chain is built from TRBV9 and TRBJ2-1; a weak D match, TRBD2 (7 bases). This CDR3 has 15 amino acids. The germline gives CDR1 SGDLS, CDR2 YYNGEE. Trimming left V 0 bases short and J 7 bases short, with 14 bases between. The CDR3 protein is CASSVGTGGPNEQFF. The CDR3, as DNA: TGTGCCAGCAGCGTAGGTACCGGGGGGCCGAATGAGCAGTTCTTC. Complete variable domain (other parts from reference TRBV9 and TRBJ2-1): DSGVTQTPKHLITATGQRVTLRCSPRSGDLSVYWYQQSLDQGLQFLIQYYNGEERAKGNILERFSAQQFPDLHSELNLSSLELGDSALYFCASSVGTGGPNEQFFGPGTRLTVL.

The rearrangement links TRBV5-4 to TRBJ2-5, with D maybe TRBD2 (7 bases). V was shortened by 1 base and J by 5 bases, with 12 bases between the two germline ends. Germline V gene sequence: CDR1 SGHNT, CDR2 YYREEE (reference sequence). The CDR3 contains 14 residues. CDR3 protein: CASSLRRGGETQYF. CDR3 sequence (DNA): TGTGCCAGCAGCTTGAGGAGGGGGGGGGAGACCCAGTACTTC. Full variable domain (rest looked up from reference TRBV5-4 and TRBJ2-5): ETGVTQSPTHLIKTRGQQVTLRCSSQSGHNTVSWYQQALGQGPQFIFQYYREEENGRGNFPPRFSGLQFPNYSSELNVNALELDDSALYLCASSLRRGGETQYFGPGTRLLVL.

The gene calls are TRBV7-9 and TRBJ2-1; the match to TRBD2 covers 11 bases. In germline, CDR1 is SEHNR, CDR2 FQNEAQ (reference sequence). CDR3 length: 15 amino acids. V gave up 5 bases and J gave up 4 bases; unmatched junction bases: 4. This CDR3 is CASSRGTSGYNEQFF. DNA of the CDR3: TGTGCCAGCAGCCGGGGGACTAGCGGTTACAATGAGCAGTTCTTC.

This clone was recorded only once. The V gene is TRBV5-6, the J gene TRBJ2-5; perhaps TRBD2 as D (7 bases). V was trimmed by 2 bases and J by 2 bases, leaving 13 bases between them. Germline CDR1 reads SGHDT; CDR2 reads YYEEEE. The CDR3 is 15 residues long. The DNA for the CDR3 is TGTGCCAGCAGCTTTAGGGAGGGGGATCAAGAGACCCAGTACTTC. Protein sequence: CASSFREGDQETQYF.

As regards this clone: Other DNA sequences in the sample encode the same CDR3. V and J are TRBV13 and TRBJ1-2; 7 nucleotides align to TRBD1. Germline trimming cut 3 bases from V and 7 bases from J; bases unmatched to any gene: 2. The CDR3 has 12 residues. Germline V gene lookup returns CDR1 PRHDT and CDR2 FYEKMQ (reference sequence). This CDR3 reads CASSLRDSGYTF. CDR3 nucleotides: TGTGCCAGCAGCTTGCGGGACAGTGGCTACACCTTC. Full variable domain (missing parts from reference TRBV13 and TRBJ1-2): AAGVIQSPRHLIKEKRETATLKCYPIPRHDTVYWYQQGPGQDPQFLISFYEKMQSDKGSIPDRFSAQQFSDYHSELNMSSLELGDSALYFCASSLRDSGYTFGSGTRLTVV.

The chain joins TRBV11-2 to TRBJ2-5; D may be TRBD1 (5 bases). CDR1 and CDR2 from the germline V gene are SGHAT and FQNNGV. Trimming cost V 1 base and J 5 bases, with 11 bases left between them. The CDR3 totals 14 residues. The CDR3 sequence is CASSLGRAGETQYF. In DNA form, the CDR3 reads TGTGCCAGCAGCTTAGGCCGGGCAGGGGAGACCCAGTACTTC.

The chain recombines TRBV7-7 with TRBJ2-5; 7 positions match TRBD1. Germline CDR1 is SSHAT and CDR2 is FNYEAQ (reference sequence). There are 15 residues in the CDR3. Trimming cost V 1 base and J 5 bases; bases outside gene matches: 7. CDR3: CASSLVRGSVETQYF. In DNA form, the CDR3 reads TGTGCCAGCAGCTTAGTCAGGGGGTCTGTCGAGACCCAGTACTTC.